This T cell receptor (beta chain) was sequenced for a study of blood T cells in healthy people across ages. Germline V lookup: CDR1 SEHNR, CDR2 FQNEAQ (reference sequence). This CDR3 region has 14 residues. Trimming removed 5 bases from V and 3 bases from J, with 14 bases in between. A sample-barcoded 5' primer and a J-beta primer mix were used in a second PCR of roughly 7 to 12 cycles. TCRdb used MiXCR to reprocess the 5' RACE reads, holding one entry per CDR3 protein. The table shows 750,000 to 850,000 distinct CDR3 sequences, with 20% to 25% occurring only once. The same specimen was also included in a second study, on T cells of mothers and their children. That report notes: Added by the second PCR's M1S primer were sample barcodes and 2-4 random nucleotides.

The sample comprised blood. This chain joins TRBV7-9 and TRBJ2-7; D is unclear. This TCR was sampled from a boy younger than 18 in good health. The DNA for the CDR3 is TGTGCCAGCAGCCCAGGTGGCGCCAGCTACGAGCAGTACTTC. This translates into CASSPGGASYEQYF.